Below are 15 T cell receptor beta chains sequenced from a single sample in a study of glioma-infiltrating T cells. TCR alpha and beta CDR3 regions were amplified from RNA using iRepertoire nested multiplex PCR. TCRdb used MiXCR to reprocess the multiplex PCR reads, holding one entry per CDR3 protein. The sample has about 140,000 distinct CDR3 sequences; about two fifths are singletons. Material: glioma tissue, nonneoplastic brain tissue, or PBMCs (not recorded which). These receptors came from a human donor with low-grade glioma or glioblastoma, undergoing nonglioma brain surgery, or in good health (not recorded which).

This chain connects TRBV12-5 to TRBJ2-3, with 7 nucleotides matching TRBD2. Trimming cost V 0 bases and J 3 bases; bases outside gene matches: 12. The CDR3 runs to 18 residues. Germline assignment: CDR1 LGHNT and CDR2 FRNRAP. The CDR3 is CASGLVQIWGGGTDTQYF. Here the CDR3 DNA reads TGTGCTAGTGGTTTGGTACAAATTTGGGGCGGGGGTACAGATACGCAGTATTTT.

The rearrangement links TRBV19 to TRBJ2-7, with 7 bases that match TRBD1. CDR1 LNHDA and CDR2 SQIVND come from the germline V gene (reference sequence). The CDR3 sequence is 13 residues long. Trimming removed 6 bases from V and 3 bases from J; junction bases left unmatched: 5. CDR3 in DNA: TGTGCCAGTAGCAATACAGGGGTCTACGAGCAGTACTTC. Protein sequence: CASSNTGVYEQYF. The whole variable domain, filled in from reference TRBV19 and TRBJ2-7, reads DGGITQSPKYLFRKEGQNVTLSCEQNLNHDAMYWYRQDPGQGLRLIYYSQIVNDFQKGDIAEGYSVSREKKESFPLTVTSAQKNPTAFYLCASSNTGVYEQYFGPGTRLTVT.

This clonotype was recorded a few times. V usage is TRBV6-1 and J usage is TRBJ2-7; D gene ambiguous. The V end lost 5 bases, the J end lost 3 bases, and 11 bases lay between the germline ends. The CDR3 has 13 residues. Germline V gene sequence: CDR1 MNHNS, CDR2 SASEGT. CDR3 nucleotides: TGTGCCAGCAGTAGACAAGAATTCTACGAGCAGTACTTC. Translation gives CASSRQEFYEQYF.

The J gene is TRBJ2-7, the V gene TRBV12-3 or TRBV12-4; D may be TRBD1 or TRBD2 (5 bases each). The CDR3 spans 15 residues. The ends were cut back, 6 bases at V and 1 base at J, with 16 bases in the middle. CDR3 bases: TGTGCCAGCAGCCCACCAGGGAGAGTGTCCTACGAGCAGTACTTC. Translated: CASSPPGRVSYEQYF.

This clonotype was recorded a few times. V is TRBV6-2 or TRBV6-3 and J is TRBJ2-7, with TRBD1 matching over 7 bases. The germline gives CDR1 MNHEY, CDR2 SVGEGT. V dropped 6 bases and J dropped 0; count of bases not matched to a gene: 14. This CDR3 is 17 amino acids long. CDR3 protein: CASRRDGQVISSYEQYF. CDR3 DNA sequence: TGTGCCAGCAGACGCGACGGACAGGTTATAAGCTCCTACGAGCAGTACTTC.

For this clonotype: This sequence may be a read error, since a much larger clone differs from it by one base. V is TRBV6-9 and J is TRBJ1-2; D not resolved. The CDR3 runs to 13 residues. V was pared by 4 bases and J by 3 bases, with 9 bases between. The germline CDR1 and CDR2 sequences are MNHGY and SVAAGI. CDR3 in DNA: TGTGCCAGCAGTTCCCCAGTGGACTATGGCTACACCTTC. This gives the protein CASSSPVDYGYTF.

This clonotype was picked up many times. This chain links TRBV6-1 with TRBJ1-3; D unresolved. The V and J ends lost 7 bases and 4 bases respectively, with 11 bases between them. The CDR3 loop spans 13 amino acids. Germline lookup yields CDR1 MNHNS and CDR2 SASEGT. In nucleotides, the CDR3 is TGTGCCAGCACTCCTTTGGGCGGAAACACCATATATTTT. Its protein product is CASTPLGGNTIYF.

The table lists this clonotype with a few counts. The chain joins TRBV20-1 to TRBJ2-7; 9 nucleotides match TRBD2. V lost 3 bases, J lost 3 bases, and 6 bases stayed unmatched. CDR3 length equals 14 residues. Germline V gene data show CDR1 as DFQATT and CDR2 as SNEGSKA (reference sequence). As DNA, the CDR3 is TGCAGTGCTAGTAGTAGCGGGAGTGACTACGAGCAGTACTTC. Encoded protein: CSASSSGSDYEQYF.

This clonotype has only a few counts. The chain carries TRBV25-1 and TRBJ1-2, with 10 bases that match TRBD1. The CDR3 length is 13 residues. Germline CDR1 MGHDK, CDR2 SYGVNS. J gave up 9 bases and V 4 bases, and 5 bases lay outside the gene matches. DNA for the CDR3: TGTGCCAGCAGTGCAGACAGGGGGCGAAGCTACACCTTC. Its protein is CASSADRGRSYTF.

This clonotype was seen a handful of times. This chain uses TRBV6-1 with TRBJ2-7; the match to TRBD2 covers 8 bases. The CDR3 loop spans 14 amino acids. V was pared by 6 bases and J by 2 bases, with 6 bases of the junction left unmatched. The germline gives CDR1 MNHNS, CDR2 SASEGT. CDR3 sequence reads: CASSTLAGTYEQYF. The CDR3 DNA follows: TGTGCCAGCAGCACCCTAGCGGGTACCTACGAGCAGTACTTC.

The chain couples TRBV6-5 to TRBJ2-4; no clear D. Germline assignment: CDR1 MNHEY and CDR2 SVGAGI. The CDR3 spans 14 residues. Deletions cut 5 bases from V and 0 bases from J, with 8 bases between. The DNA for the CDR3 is TGTGCCAGCAGTACTCGGCTAGCCAAAAACATTCAGTACTTC. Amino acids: CASSTRLAKNIQYF.

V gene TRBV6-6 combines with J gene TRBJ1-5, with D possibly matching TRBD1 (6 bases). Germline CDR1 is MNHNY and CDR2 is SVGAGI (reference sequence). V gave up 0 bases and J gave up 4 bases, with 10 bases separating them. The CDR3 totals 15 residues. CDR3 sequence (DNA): TGTGCCAGCAGTTACTCGAGGGACATAAATCAGCCCCAGCATTTT. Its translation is CASSYSRDINQPQHF.

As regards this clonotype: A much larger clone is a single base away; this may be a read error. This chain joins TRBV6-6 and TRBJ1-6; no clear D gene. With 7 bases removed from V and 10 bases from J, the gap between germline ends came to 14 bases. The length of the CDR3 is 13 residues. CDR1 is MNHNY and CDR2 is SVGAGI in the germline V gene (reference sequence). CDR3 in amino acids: CASMGVKLSPLHF. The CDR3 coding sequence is TGTGCCAGCATGGGAGTAAAACTCTCACCCCTCCACTTT.

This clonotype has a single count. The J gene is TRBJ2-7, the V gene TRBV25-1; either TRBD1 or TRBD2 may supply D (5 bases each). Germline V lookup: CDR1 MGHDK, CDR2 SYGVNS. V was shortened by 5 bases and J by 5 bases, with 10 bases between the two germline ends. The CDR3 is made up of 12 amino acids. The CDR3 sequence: CASSPGLDEQYF. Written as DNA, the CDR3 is TGTGCCAGCAGTCCGGGGCTGGACGAGCAGTACTTC.

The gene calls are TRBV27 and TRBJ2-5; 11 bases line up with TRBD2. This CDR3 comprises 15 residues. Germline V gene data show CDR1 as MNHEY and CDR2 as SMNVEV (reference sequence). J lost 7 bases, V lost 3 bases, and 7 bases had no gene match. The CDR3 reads CASSFRTSGFVTQYF. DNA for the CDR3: TGTGCCAGCAGTTTCCGGACTAGCGGGTTCGTGACCCAGTACTTC.